The source of this T cell receptor beta chain is a study of CD8 T cells in Susac syndrome. After extraction with the RNeasy kit, about 0.5 to 1 ug of the RNA was reverse transcribed using random hexamers. Each CDR3 protein is one row after TCRdb ran MiXCR on the immunoSEQ multiplex PCR reads. The repertoire holds a few hundred thousand distinct CDR3 sequences, approximately 90% seen once, with less than 0.15% in the top ten. With 9 bases clipped from V and 4 bases from J, the junction kept 17 bases outside the gene matches. Germline CDR1 is LNHDA and CDR2 is SQIVND (reference sequence). The CDR3 consists of 16 residues.

What was sequenced was CD8+ T cells from PBMCs. V gene TRBV19 combines with J gene TRBJ1-2, with 7 bases identical to TRBD1. This receptor was taken from a human donor with multiple sclerosis. The CDR3 DNA is TGTGCCAGCTCCAGTGCCCAGGGAACAGGGGTCTATGGCTACACCTTC. Its protein product is CASSSAQGTGVYGYTF.